One T cell receptor beta chain is described in this entry. The antigen is undetermined. Per the germline V gene, CDR1 is SGHRS and CDR2 is YFSETQ. The CDR3 runs to 13 residues. V lost 4 bases, J lost 12 bases, and 12 bases stayed unmatched. The data were obtained in a study of cytomegalovirus exposure and HLA in healthy donors. The PCR ran on 60 Vbeta and 13 Jbeta primers. Only in-frame clones appear in the TCRdb table, and some are missing; sequencing was by immunoSEQ multiplex PCR. The sample records under 100,000 clones, 65% to 80% being singletons. Study results and caveats: Based on reports, TCR beta sequences accurately predicted HLA-A and HLA-B alleles for most subjects.

Source material: PBMCs. The chain has TRBV5-1 and TRBJ2-7; 8 bases map to TRBD1. This receptor was obtained from a woman between 50 and 59 years old in good health and CMV-seropositive. This CDR3 reads CASSPDRADGGYF. CDR3 coding DNA: TGCGCCAGCAGCCCGGACAGGGCAGATGGGGGGTACTTC.